Shown below are 31 T cell receptor beta chains from a single sample sequenced in a study of T cell repertoires in cytomegalovirus infection. A single record per CDR3 protein comes from TCRdb applying MiXCR to the reads. The sample has about 490,000 distinct CDR3 sequences; 16% are singletons. The sequenced material came from CD8+ T cells from PBMCs. The receptors originated from a human donor in good health (CMV status not recorded). Some clones in this sample may be carry-over from other donors' samples.

This clonotype occurred a few times. This chain connects TRBV28 to TRBJ2-7, with D tentatively TRBD1 (6 bases). In germline, CDR1 is MDHEN, CDR2 SYDVKM. Trimming cost V 5 bases and J 7 bases, with 12 bases left between them. This CDR3 is 12 amino acids long. CDR3 amino acids: CASSDRYGEQYF. CDR3 nucleotides: TGTGCCAGCAGTGACAGGTATGGAGAGCAGTACTTC.

In its sample, this clonotype was seen a few times. The chain carries TRBV27 and TRBJ1-4, with D uncertain. In germline, CDR1 is MNHEY, CDR2 SMNVEV (reference sequence). V gave up 4 bases and J gave up 5 bases, with 14 bases separating them. The CDR3 has 15 residues. The CDR3 sequence: CASSSRRYKNEKLFF. CDR3 DNA sequence: TGTGCCAGCAGTTCGCGGCGCTACAAAAATGAAAAACTGTTTTTT.

In its sample, this clonotype was seen many times. The chain uses TRBV12-3 or TRBV12-4 and TRBJ2-4, with D possibly being TRBD1 (6 bases). This CDR3 is built from 15 residues. V shed 6 bases and J shed 0 bases, with 12 bases lying between them. The CDR3 DNA reads as TGTGCCAGCAGGGACAGCTCCCTAGCCAAAAACATTCAGTACTTC. This encodes CASRDSSLAKNIQYF.

The chain links TRBV3-1 to TRBJ1-1, with unresolved D. Germline lookup yields CDR1 LGHDT and CDR2 YNNKEL (reference sequence). This CDR3 is 12 amino acids long. Trimming removed 1 base from V and 7 bases from J, with 7 bases in between. The DNA for the CDR3 is TGTGCCAGCAGCCAAGGGGTCCGTGAAGCTTTCTTT. This encodes CASSQGVREAFF.

In this sample, this clonotype turned up a few times. The J gene is TRBJ2-1, the V gene TRBV9, with 14 bases matching TRBD2. The V gene end was trimmed by 0 bases and the J gene end by 10 bases; junction bases not matched to a gene: 3. This CDR3 is 15 amino acids long. Germline CDR1 reads SGDLS; CDR2 reads YYNGEE. The CDR3 protein is CASSVGLAGGNEQFF. CDR3 nucleotides: TGTGCCAGCAGCGTAGGACTAGCGGGAGGGAACGAGCAGTTCTTC.

This clonotype was counted many times. The chain uses TRBV7-9 and TRBJ1-5; D gene unclear. Looked up from germline, CDR1 is SEHNR and CDR2 is FQNEAQ (reference sequence). The CDR3 totals 12 residues. The V end lost 3 bases, the J end lost 4 bases, and 4 bases lay between the germline ends. The CDR3 DNA is TGTGCCAGCAGCTTCACAAATCAGCCCCAGCATTTT. Residues: CASSFTNQPQHF.

This clonotype was detected many times. The chain joins TRBV6-1 to TRBJ2-3; D uncertain. The germline V and J ends were trimmed by 2 bases and 6 bases, with 21 bases remaining between them. CDR1 MNHNS and CDR2 SASEGT come from the germline V gene. This CDR3 contains 17 residues. The CDR3 is CASSEIDPVRMVDTQYF. The CDR3 coding sequence is TGTGCCAGCAGTGAAATAGACCCGGTCAGGATGGTCGATACGCAGTATTTT.

The CDR3 is CASSVLLDRGVDYTF. CDR3 DNA: TGTGCCAGCAGCGTACTCCTTGACAGGGGTGTTGACTACACCTTC. The chain joins TRBV9 to TRBJ1-2; TRBD1 aligns across 8 bases. The CDR3 has 15 amino acids. J gave up 10 bases and V 1 base, and 12 bases lay outside the gene matches. Germline V CDR1 and CDR2: SGDLS, YYNGEE.

This clonotype has just a few counts. The V and J genes are TRBV10-1 and TRBJ1-1; 7 bases line up with TRBD1. The germline gives CDR1 WNHNN, CDR2 SYGVQD (reference sequence). This CDR3 contains 13 residues. The ends lost 3 bases at V and 5 bases at J; junction bases unmatched: 3. The DNA for the CDR3 is TGCGCCAGCAGTGACCCAGGGGGGACTGAAGCTTTCTTT. Translation: CASSDPGGTEAFF.

The V call is TRBV5-1, the J call TRBJ2-1, with 7 bases aligning to TRBD1. From germline, CDR1 is SGHRS and CDR2 YFSETQ. V gave up 2 bases and J gave up 6 bases; unmatched junction bases: 11. This CDR3 spans 16 amino acids. DNA of the CDR3: TGCGCCAGCAGCTTTTTTGCACAGGGGATGCTCAATGAGCAGTTCTTC. Protein product: CASSFFAQGMLNEQFF.

The chain links TRBV2 to TRBJ2-7; D possibly uses TRBD1 or TRBD2 (5 bases each). The CDR3 extends over 14 amino acids. V dropped 6 bases and J dropped 4 bases, with 16 bases sitting between them. The V gene's germline CDR1 is SNHLY and CDR2 FYNNEI. This CDR3 is CASSRGDDIYEQYF. The CDR3 bases are TGTGCCAGCAGCCGTGGGGACGATATATACGAGCAGTACTTC.

The V and J genes are TRBV25-1 and TRBJ2-1, with D possibly being TRBD2 (6 bases). CDR1 MGHDK and CDR2 SYGVNS come from the germline V gene. V dropped 1 base and J dropped 0 bases, with 22 bases sitting between them. The CDR3 totals 20 residues. The CDR3 bases are TGTGCCAGCAGTGAATTACCCCTTCTATCGGAGGGAAGCTCCTACAATGAGCAGTTCTTC. Amino acid sequence: CASSELPLLSEGSSYNEQFF.

This clonotype was picked up a small number of times. This chain uses TRBV11-2 with TRBJ2-5; D possibly corresponds to TRBD2 (5 bases). The V and J ends lost 1 base and 4 bases respectively, with 13 bases between them. CDR1 is SGHAT and CDR2 is FQNNGV in the germline V gene. This CDR3 contains 15 residues. CDR3 residues: CASSLVWERSETQYF. The CDR3 nucleotides are TGTGCCAGCAGCTTAGTGTGGGAGAGGTCAGAGACCCAGTACTTC.

This clonotype occurred a few times. The V call is TRBV4-1, the J call TRBJ2-3; TRBD2 might be the D (6 bases). Trimming removed 4 bases at V and 5 bases at J, with 7 bases between. Per the germline V gene, CDR1 is MGHRA and CDR2 is YSYEKL. The CDR3 is made up of 12 amino acids. DNA for the CDR3: TGCGCCAGCAGCCGCGGGGTAGATACGCAGTATTTT. This sequence encodes CASSRGVDTQYF.

This clonotype was found many times. The rearrangement joins TRBV29-1 to TRBJ1-1; 7 bases agree with TRBD1. Looked up from germline, CDR1 is SQVTM and CDR2 is ANQGSEA. This CDR3 has 16 residues. The ends lost 5 bases at V and 6 bases at J; junction bases unmatched: 18. The CDR3 sequence is CSVNSLVETGNPEAFF. The CDR3 nucleotides read TGCAGCGTTAACTCCTTGGTTGAGACAGGGAATCCTGAAGCTTTCTTT.

The chain uses TRBV28 and TRBJ2-7; D is unresolved. CDR3 size: 15 residues. V lost 4 bases and J 1 base, leaving 14 bases between the germline ends. The germline V gene has CDR1 MDHEN and CDR2 SYDVKM. The DNA for the CDR3 is TGTGCCAGCAGTTCCACACGTATCCCATCCTACGAGCAGTACTTC. Its translation: CASSSTRIPSYEQYF.

This clonotype turned up a few times. This chain uses TRBV14 with TRBJ2-3; a possible D gene is TRBD2 (6 bases). V lost 0 bases, J lost 1 base, and 8 bases lay in between. Germline V lookup: CDR1 SGHDN, CDR2 FVKESK. The CDR3 is 15 amino acids. DNA of the CDR3: TGTGCCAGCAGCCAAGATCCTAGCGGCACAGATACGCAGTATTTT. The encoded protein is CASSQDPSGTDTQYF.

The rearrangement links TRBV12-5 to TRBJ1-1; D unresolved. CDR3 length equals 11 residues. The germline V gene has CDR1 LGHNT and CDR2 FRNRAP. The V end lost 7 bases, the J end lost 6 bases, and 9 bases lay between the germline ends. The CDR3 loop reads CASALTAEAFF. Written as DNA, the CDR3 is TGTGCTAGTGCCTTAACGGCTGAAGCTTTCTTT.

The chain has TRBV27 and TRBJ1-1; 11 bases agree with TRBD1. This CDR3 has 17 amino acids. V was clipped by 4 bases and J by 7 bases; unmatched bases: 14. From germline, CDR1 is MNHEY and CDR2 SMNVEV (reference sequence). The CDR3 here is CASSSIGTGGRIGEAFF. The CDR3 DNA is TGTGCCAGCAGTTCCATCGGGACAGGGGGTCGAATAGGTGAAGCTTTCTTT.

This clonotype was counted many times. This chain joins TRBV7-9 and TRBJ2-7; D call uncertain. There are 14 residues in the CDR3. Between the trimmed V and J ends, which lost 3 bases and 4 bases, there was a span of 13 bases. Germline V gene sequence: CDR1 SEHNR, CDR2 FQNEAQ (reference sequence). Here the CDR3 DNA reads TGTGCCAGCAGCTTCCCGGGTTTAGGTTACGAGCAGTACTTC. Its protein product is CASSFPGLGYEQYF. Complete variable domain (other parts from reference TRBV7-9 and TRBJ2-7): DTGVSQNPRHKITKRGQNVTFRCDPISEHNRLYWYRQTLGQGPEFLTYFQNEAQLEKSRLLSDRFSAERPKGSFSTLEIQRTEQGDSAMYLCASSFPGLGYEQYFGPGTRLTVT.

This clonotype has ten or more counts. The gene calls are TRBV7-8 and TRBJ2-7, with no clear D. CDR3 length: 14 amino acids. Germline-derived CDR1 and CDR2 are SGHVS and FQNEAQ. With 4 bases removed from V and 1 base from J, the gap between germline ends came to 11 bases. The CDR3 sequence: CASSSIPGSYEQYF. For the CDR3, the DNA is TGTGCCAGCAGCTCCATTCCTGGGTCCTACGAGCAGTACTTC.

The chain links TRBV6-6 to TRBJ2-1, with 9 nucleotides matching TRBD2. CDR1 and CDR2 (germline): MNHNY, SVGAGI (reference sequence). The V gene end was trimmed by 0 bases and the J gene end by 4 bases; junction bases not matched to a gene: 7. The CDR3 spans 17 residues. CDR3 DNA sequence: TGTGCCAGCAGTTACTCCCTAGGGGCGGGAGGGTACAATGAGCAGTTCTTC. This sequence encodes CASSYSLGAGGYNEQFF.

This chain uses TRBV19 with TRBJ2-4; D is perhaps TRBD1 (5 bases). The CDR3 spans 14 residues. The V gene lost 3 bases and the J gene lost 0 bases, with 6 bases spanning the gap. The germline gives CDR1 LNHDA, CDR2 SQIVND (reference sequence). As DNA, the CDR3 is TGTGCCAGTAGTATGACAGTAGCCAAAAACATTCAGTACTTC. It codes for CASSMTVAKNIQYF. The variable domain in full, with the rest retrieved from reference TRBV19 and TRBJ2-4, is DGGITQSPKYLFRKEGQNVTLSCEQNLNHDAMYWYRQDPGQGLRLIYYSQIVNDFQKGDIAEGYSVSREKKESFPLTVTSAQKNPTAFYLCASSMTVAKNIQYFGAGTRLSVL.

The chain couples TRBV30 to TRBJ2-3; D remains unclear. V was shortened by 2 bases and J by 7 bases, with 22 bases between the two germline ends. The CDR3 totals 16 residues. In germline, CDR1 is GTSNPN, CDR2 SVGIG (reference sequence). CDR3 region: CAWSLGIRPEWNTQYF. The CDR3 DNA sequence: TGTGCCTGGAGTCTGGGAATCCGACCCGAATGGAATACGCAGTATTTT. The whole variable domain, remainder taken from reference TRBV30 and TRBJ2-3, is SQTIHQWPATLVQPVGSPLSLECTVEGTSNPNLYWYRQAAGRGLQLLFYSVGIGQISSEVPQNLSASRPQDRQFILSSKKLLLSDSGFYLCAWSLGIRPEWNTQYFGPGTRLTVL.

The sample holds many counts of this clonotype. The chain recombines TRBV7-9 with TRBJ2-7; D unresolved. The CDR3 covers 13 residues. The germline V gene has CDR1 SEHNR and CDR2 FQNEAQ (reference sequence). V was cut by 5 bases and J by 4 bases, with 12 bases left in between. The chain's CDR3 is CASSPHSEYEQYF. CDR3 nucleotide sequence: TGTGCCAGCAGCCCGCACAGCGAATACGAGCAGTACTTC.

The chain employs TRBV5-1 and TRBJ2-7, with 9 bases lining up with TRBD1. J lost 7 bases, V lost 4 bases, and 9 bases had no gene match. CDR1 and CDR2 from the germline V gene are SGHRS and YFSETQ. The CDR3 covers 14 residues. This chain's CDR3 is CASSPGQGGQEQYF. The CDR3 DNA is TGCGCCAGCAGCCCGGGACAGGGTGGTCAAGAGCAGTACTTC. Using reference TRBV5-1 and TRBJ2-7 for the parts outside the CDR3, the full variable domain is KAGVTQTPRYLIKTRGQQVTLSCSPISGHRSVSWYQQTPGQGLQFLFEYFSETQRNKGNFPGRFSGRQFSNSRSEMNVSTLELGDSALYLCASSPGQGGQEQYFGPGTRLTVT.

This clonotype has ten or more counts. The CDR3 coding sequence is TGTGCCACCGGACTAGCGGAGGTTCTGACCGGGGAGCTGTTTTTT. This codes for CATGLAEVLTGELFF. The chain couples TRBV6-1 to TRBJ2-2; 10 bases line up with TRBD2. With 10 bases clipped from V and 5 bases from J, the junction kept 10 bases outside the gene matches. The CDR3 is 15 amino acids. Per germline, CDR1 MNHNS and CDR2 SASEGT.

The chain links TRBV23-1 to TRBJ2-1, with D tentatively TRBD2 (6 bases). TRBV23-1 is known as an ORF, though its function is uncertain. CDR3 length: 15 amino acids. With 4 bases removed from V and 2 bases from J, the gap between germline ends came to 12 bases. The CDR3 bases are TGCGCCAGCAGTCTCGGGGTAGCGGCCTACAATGAGCAGTTCTTC. This gives the protein CASSLGVAAYNEQFF.

This clonotype turned up a few times. V is TRBV12-3 or TRBV12-4 and J is TRBJ2-7; TRBD1 aligns across 10 bases. This CDR3 contains 16 residues. The V segment lost 5 bases and the J segment 4 bases; nucleotides outside the gene matches: 11. In nucleotides, the CDR3 is TGTGCCAGCAGTCTCGATCCGGGACAGGGGATATACGAGCAGTACTTC. This translates into CASSLDPGQGIYEQYF.

A single count supports this clonotype. This chain links TRBV28 with TRBJ2-1; TRBD2 agrees at 7 bases. The CDR3 runs to 16 residues. V was pared by 6 bases and J by 0 bases, with 8 bases of the junction left unmatched. Germline V lookup: CDR1 MDHEN, CDR2 SYDVKM. CDR3 residues: CASSSTSDYSYNEQFF. The CDR3 DNA is TGTGCCAGCAGCTCCACTAGCGACTACTCCTACAATGAGCAGTTCTTC.

Ten or more counts support this clonotype. CDR3 loop: CASSPPGQGRTDTQYF. The CDR3 DNA reads TGTGCCAGCAGTCCCCCGGGACAGGGGAGAACAGATACGCAGTATTTT. The chain combines TRBV12-3 or TRBV12-4 with TRBJ2-3; 10 bases match TRBD1. The CDR3 is made up of 16 amino acids. V was clipped by 5 bases and J by 3 bases; unmatched bases: 8.